This TCR beta chain is drawn from a study of T cells in Graves' hyperthyroidism and ophthalmopathy. Of note for this clonotype: One junction end does not reproduce the germline sequence, and a read error may be involved.

RNA transcripts provided the source from which TCR beta CDR3 regions were amplified. TCR CDR3 regions were first amplified by RT-PCR with HTBI primers. TCRdb passed the multiplex PCR reads through MiXCR, listing each CDR3 protein once. The sample includes around 500,000 distinct CDR3 sequences, about 20% of them seen just once. Germline loops: CDR1 KGHSH, CDR2 LQKENI. The CDR3 is 14 residues long. Out of approximately 10 ml of fresh peripheral blood came the PBMCs. The receptor was derived from a woman aged 70 to 79 with Graves' ophthalmopathy. Sequencing used blood. The chain couples TRBV18 to TRBJ2-5; D perhaps matches TRBD1 (6 bases). This chain's CDR3 is CASSPHGTSETQYF. The DNA for the CDR3 is TGTGCCAGCTCCCCACACGGGACATCAGAGACCCAGTACTTC.